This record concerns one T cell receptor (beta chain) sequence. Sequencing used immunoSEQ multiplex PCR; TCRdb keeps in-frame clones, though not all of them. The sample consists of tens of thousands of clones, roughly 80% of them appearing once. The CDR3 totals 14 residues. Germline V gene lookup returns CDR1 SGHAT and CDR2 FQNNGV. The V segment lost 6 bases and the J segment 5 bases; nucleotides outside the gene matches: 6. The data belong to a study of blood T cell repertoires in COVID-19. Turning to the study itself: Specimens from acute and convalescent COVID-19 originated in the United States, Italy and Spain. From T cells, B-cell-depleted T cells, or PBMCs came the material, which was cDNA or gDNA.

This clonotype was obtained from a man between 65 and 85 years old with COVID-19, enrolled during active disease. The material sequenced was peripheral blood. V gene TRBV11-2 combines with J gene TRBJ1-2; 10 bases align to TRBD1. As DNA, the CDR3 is TGTGCCAGCAGGCCGACAGGGGGCGGTTATGGCTACACCTTC. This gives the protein CASRPTGGGYGYTF.